This TCR beta chain was sequenced for a study of cytomegalovirus exposure and HLA in healthy donors. With 5 bases removed from V and 4 bases from J, the gap between germline ends came to 16 bases. Per the germline V gene, CDR1 is GTSNPN and CDR2 is SVGIG (reference sequence). The CDR3 has 14 residues. With 60 Vbeta and 13 Jbeta primers, the PCR was carried out. The table came from immunoSEQ multiplex PCR; TCRdb's copy has only in-frame clones and leaves some out. The table lists about 94,000 clones, more than 70% of them singletons. What was sequenced was PBMCs. V usage is TRBV30 and J usage is TRBJ2-3; possibly TRBD1 for D (6 bases). This receptor was taken from a woman aged 40 to 50 in good health and CMV-seronegative. DNA of the CDR3: TGTGCCTGGCGTAAAGTAGGGGGAGCAGATACGCAGTATTTT. Protein sequence: CAWRKVGGADTQYF. The whole variable domain, remainder taken from reference TRBV30 and TRBJ2-3, is SQTIHQWPATLVQPVGSPLSLECTVEGTSNPNLYWYRQAAGRGLQLLFYSVGIGQISSEVPQNLSASRPQDRQFILSSKKLLLSDSGFYLCAWRKVGGADTQYFGPGTRLTVL.